The 10 T cell receptor beta chains below come from one sample, sequenced in a study of shared clonotypes between healthy human individuals. In the naive CD8 group, cells lacked CD45RO and were positively selected for CCR7, so terminally differentiated effector memory CD45RA+ cells were left out. The repertoire was sequenced with immunoSEQ multiplex PCR; TCRdb's copy has only in-frame clones and lacks some. In the table there are millions of clones, about 92% of which are singletons. Sequenced material: naive CD8+ T cells from PBMCs. These receptors all come from a man in his late teens or twenties in good health. Some clones in this sample may be carry-over from other donors' samples.

V gene TRBV11-2 combines with J gene TRBJ1-2; no clear D gene. The CDR3 runs 11 residues. V dropped 1 base and J dropped 10 bases, with 7 bases sitting between them. The germline V gene encodes CDR1 SGHAT and CDR2 FQNNGV. CDR3 nucleotides: TGTGCCAGCAGCTTAGGGGGTAACTACACCTTC. The encoded protein is CASSLGGNYTF.

The CDR3 loop reads CASSPRETALYGYTF. DNA for the CDR3: TGTGCCAGCAGTCCCAGGGAAACTGCCCTCTATGGCTACACCTTC. The rearrangement links TRBV27 to TRBJ1-2; a possible D gene is TRBD1 (5 bases). This CDR3 comprises 15 residues. Germline-derived CDR1 and CDR2 are MNHEY and SMNVEV (reference sequence). V was shortened by 5 bases and J by 4 bases, with 17 bases between the two germline ends.

This clone is a singleton in its sample. Other DNA variants within this sample encode the same CDR3. The chain joins TRBV19 to TRBJ1-1; TRBD1 might be the D (5 bases). CDR1 is LNHDA and CDR2 is SQIVND in the germline V gene (reference sequence). The CDR3 totals 12 residues. Between the trimmed V and J ends, which lost 3 bases and 5 bases, there was a span of 7 bases. The CDR3 DNA sequence: TGTGCCAGTAGTATTCAGGGTACTGAAGCTTTCTTT. It translates to CASSIQGTEAFF.

This chain joins TRBV15 and TRBJ2-3, with D possibly being TRBD1 or TRBD2 (6 bases each). CDR3 size: 12 residues. Trimming removed 3 bases at V and 7 bases at J, with 8 bases between. Germline-derived CDR1 and CDR2 are LNHNV and YYDKDF (reference sequence). CDR3 sequence reads: CATSRRDNTQYF. CDR3 coding DNA: TGTGCCACCAGCAGGCGGGACAATACGCAGTATTTT. The full variable domain, completed using reference TRBV15 and TRBJ2-3, is DAMVIQNPRYQVTQFGKPVTLSCSQTLNHNVMYWYQQKSSQAPKLLFHYYDKDFNNEADTPDNFQSRRPNTSFCFLDIRSPGLGDTAMYLCATSRRDNTQYFGPGTRLTVL.

The sample holds one count of this clone. This chain connects TRBV28 to TRBJ2-3; D gene ambiguous. This CDR3 region has 15 residues. Germline V CDR1 and CDR2: MDHEN, SYDVKM. The V gene lost 8 bases and the J gene lost 4 bases, with 19 bases spanning the gap. CDR3 protein: CASSIIPDGADTQYF. The CDR3 DNA reads TGTGCCAGCTCCATTATTCCCGATGGTGCAGATACGCAGTATTTT.

The J gene is TRBJ2-5, the V gene TRBV14; D call uncertain. V lost 0 bases and J lost 4, with 6 bases in between. CDR1 and CDR2 (germline): SGHDN, FVKESK. This CDR3 contains 13 residues. CDR3 coding DNA: TGTGCCAGCAGCCAAGAGGGGATAGAGACCCAGTACTTC. It codes for CASSQEGIETQYF. Filled out from reference TRBV14 and TRBJ2-5, the complete variable domain reads EAGVTQFPSHSVIEKGQTVTLRCDPISGHDNLYWYRRVMGKEIKFLLHFVKESKQDESGMPNNRFLAERTGGTYSTLKVQPAELEDSGVYFCASSQEGIETQYFGPGTRLLVL.

This rearrangement joins TRBV5-1 to TRBJ2-3; TRBD2 matches 8 bases. Germline loops: CDR1 SGHRS, CDR2 YFSETQ. The length of the CDR3 is 15 residues. J lost 3 bases, V lost 2 bases, and 5 bases had no gene match. The CDR3 reads CASSFFPGGTDTQYF. The CDR3 region has the DNA TGCGCCAGCAGCTTTTTCCCGGGAGGGACAGATACGCAGTATTTT.

The gene calls are TRBV7-8 and TRBJ2-1, with TRBD1 matching 9 bases. The CDR3 length is 15 residues. CDR1 and CDR2 from the germline V gene are SGHVS and FQNEAQ. V lost 2 bases, J lost 10 bases, and 9 bases stayed unmatched. The CDR3 region is CASSLPGQGLNEQFF. Written as DNA, the CDR3 is TGTGCCAGCAGCTTACCGGGACAGGGACTCAACGAGCAGTTCTTC.

The J gene is TRBJ1-1, the V gene TRBV29-1; D unclear. V lost 4 bases and J lost 11, with 14 bases in between. From germline, CDR1 is SQVTM and CDR2 ANQGSEA. The CDR3 length is 11 residues. The CDR3 sequence: CSVVTRIEAFF. In DNA form, the CDR3 reads TGCAGCGTTGTGACACGGATCGAGGCTTTCTTT.

This clone has only one observation. The V and J genes are TRBV9 and TRBJ2-1, with 8 bases identical to TRBD2. The V gene's germline CDR1 is SGDLS and CDR2 YYNGEE. The CDR3 runs 16 residues. Losses at the gene ends were 4 bases for V and 3 bases for J; bases not matched to a gene: 9. The CDR3 DNA reads TGTGCCAGCAGCCTCCACGGGGGGGCTGTCTACAATGAGCAGTTCTTC. Translated, it gives CASSLHGGAVYNEQFF.